The rows below give T cell receptor beta chains drawn from one sample of a study of monozygotic twins with inflammatory bowel disease. TCRdb reprocessed the 5' RACE reads, with one entry per CDR3 protein and no DNA. This sample contains about 160,000 distinct CDR3 sequences. Source material: blood. Receptors originate from a human donor with ulcerative colitis or Crohn's disease, or a healthy co-twin of an affected twin (not recorded which). CDR3s include the opening cysteine and the closing phenylalanine or tryptophan. The order of the fields is V gene, J gene, CDR3 length, CDR3 protein.

v_gene: TRBV4-2; j_gene: TRBJ2-5; len: 16; CDR3aa: CASSQNFQGNQETQYF
v_gene: TRBV7-2; j_gene: TRBJ2-3; len: 14; CDR3aa: CASSSNLQGDTQYF
v_gene: TRBV5-1; j_gene: TRBJ2-5; len: 14; CDR3aa: CASSLAGLGETQYF
v_gene: TRBV4-1; j_gene: TRBJ1-1; len: 15; CDR3aa: CASSQEDRANTEAFF
v_gene: TRBV12-3/TRBV12-4; j_gene: TRBJ2-5; len: 17; CDR3aa: CASSRLLAGGPKETQYF
v_gene: TRBV13; j_gene: TRBJ1-6; len: 13; CDR3aa: CASSFRGEKGGHF
v_gene: TRBV5-4; j_gene: TRBJ1-1; len: 17; CDR3aa: CASSPPRTGSLNTEAFF
v_gene: TRBV5-4; j_gene: TRBJ2-2; len: 15; CDR3aa: CAIQKDGGISGELFF
v_gene: TRBV20-1; j_gene: TRBJ2-1; len: 15; CDR3aa: CSANHFRASNNEQFF
v_gene: TRBV29-1; j_gene: TRBJ1-3; len: 13; CDR3aa: CSSVDRAGNTIYF
v_gene: TRBV28; j_gene: TRBJ1-5; len: 16; CDR3aa: CASIEGGERSNQPQHF
v_gene: TRBV6-2/TRBV6-3; j_gene: TRBJ2-3; len: 15; CDR3aa: CASSSRGFSTDTQYF
v_gene: TRBV5-1; j_gene: TRBJ2-1; len: 15; CDR3aa: CASSQGQGAHNEQFF
v_gene: TRBV7-9; j_gene: TRBJ1-4; len: 14; CDR3aa: CASSAGGGGEKLFF
v_gene: TRBV5-1; j_gene: TRBJ2-4; len: 15; CDR3aa: CASSNSTGTVNIQYF
v_gene: TRBV20-1; j_gene: TRBJ2-5; len: 12; CDR3aa: CSAQKDLGTQYF
v_gene: TRBV11-2; j_gene: TRBJ2-3; len: 15; CDR3aa: CASSQGLAGTYTQYF
v_gene: TRBV6-5; j_gene: TRBJ1-2; len: 13; CDR3aa: CASSSTGNYGYTF
v_gene: TRBV29-1; j_gene: TRBJ2-5; len: 13; CDR3aa: CSVGAEAGETQYF
v_gene: TRBV5-4; j_gene: TRBJ2-1; len: 16; CDR3aa: CASSSNVAGGPNEQFF
v_gene: TRBV5-1; j_gene: TRBJ2-7; len: 14; CDR3aa: CASSLAPPDNEQYF
v_gene: TRBV29-1; j_gene: TRBJ2-5; len: 15; CDR3aa: CSARGTSGIRETQYF
v_gene: TRBV13; j_gene: TRBJ2-2; len: 15; CDR3aa: CASSPGLAGAGELFF
v_gene: TRBV11-2; j_gene: TRBJ2-7; len: 15; CDR3aa: CASSLGAQLVWEQYF
v_gene: TRBV7-2; j_gene: TRBJ1-1; len: 16; CDR3aa: CASSPRTGRVNTEAFF
v_gene: TRBV20-1; j_gene: TRBJ1-1; len: 14; CDR3aa: CSASGQGSDTEAFF
v_gene: TRBV18; j_gene: TRBJ2-5; len: 14; CDR3aa: CASSPDRGRETQYF
v_gene: TRBV12-3/TRBV12-4; j_gene: TRBJ2-5; len: 16; CDR3aa: CASSPLRSGVQETQYF
v_gene: TRBV18; j_gene: TRBJ1-1; len: 14; CDR3aa: CASSPRTGATEAFF
v_gene: TRBV7-2; j_gene: TRBJ2-7; len: 15; CDR3aa: CASSFRTGGGDEQYF
v_gene: TRBV20-1; j_gene: TRBJ1-1; len: 14; CDR3aa: CSARTNGVRTEAFF
v_gene: TRBV19; j_gene: TRBJ2-2; len: 11; CDR3aa: CASSRIGELFF
v_gene: TRBV7-2; j_gene: TRBJ1-2; len: 14; CDR3aa: CASSRQVTNYGYTF
v_gene: TRBV5-1; j_gene: TRBJ2-1; len: 17; CDR3aa: CASSSQPQGGSYNEQFF
v_gene: TRBV7-9; j_gene: TRBJ1-2; len: 14; CDR3aa: CASSRQGQAHGYTF
v_gene: TRBV12-3/TRBV12-4; j_gene: TRBJ1-5; len: 14; CDR3aa: CASSGGQGGQPQHF
v_gene: TRBV5-1; j_gene: TRBJ1-4; len: 16; CDR3aa: CASSFLTAATNEKLFF
v_gene: TRBV18; j_gene: TRBJ2-5; len: 17; CDR3aa: CASSPPTGQGSPETQYF
v_gene: TRBV5-1; j_gene: TRBJ2-1; len: 12; CDR3aa: CASSSPPNEQFF
v_gene: TRBV19; j_gene: TRBJ2-1; len: 16; CDR3aa: CASTPQVGTGYNEQFF
v_gene: TRBV6-1; j_gene: TRBJ2-1; len: 16; CDR3aa: CASSVGASGSYNEQFF
v_gene: TRBV4-3; j_gene: TRBJ1-6; len: 15; CDR3aa: CASSQDTGGNSPLHF
v_gene: TRBV4-1; j_gene: TRBJ2-7; len: 15; CDR3aa: CASSQEGGQGYEQYF
v_gene: TRBV7-9; j_gene: TRBJ2-1; len: 14; CDR3aa: CATETGPSYNEQFF
v_gene: TRBV7-2; j_gene: TRBJ2-7; len: 12; CDR3aa: CASSSSLYEQYF
v_gene: TRBV12-5; j_gene: TRBJ2-7; len: 16; CDR3aa: CASGPDHTLSSYEQYF
v_gene: TRBV4-3; j_gene: TRBJ1-3; len: 15; CDR3aa: CASSQSGTEGNTIYF
v_gene: TRBV12-3/TRBV12-4; j_gene: TRBJ1-6; len: 16; CDR3aa: CASSSGQGERGSPLHF
v_gene: TRBV7-2; j_gene: TRBJ2-7; len: 14; CDR3aa: CASTEAGSDYEQYF
v_gene: TRBV25-1; j_gene: TRBJ1-1; len: 12; CDR3aa: CASSDPDREAFF
v_gene: TRBV20-1; j_gene: TRBJ2-4; len: 15; CDR3aa: CSARDRVLAKNIQYF
v_gene: TRBV5-1; j_gene: TRBJ2-5; len: 13; CDR3aa: CASGRDTQETQYF
v_gene: TRBV29-1; j_gene: TRBJ2-7; len: 14; CDR3aa: CSAGAGTGAYEQYF
v_gene: TRBV5-1; j_gene: TRBJ2-7; len: 16; CDR3aa: CASSLGVGYLSYEQYF
v_gene: TRBV7-2; j_gene: TRBJ1-6; len: 15; CDR3aa: CASSLGRGASSPLHF
v_gene: TRBV7-9; j_gene: TRBJ2-5; len: 15; CDR3aa: CASSSQASLGETQYF
v_gene: TRBV12-3/TRBV12-4; j_gene: TRBJ2-3; len: 17; CDR3aa: CASSPGIRWGGTDTQYF
v_gene: TRBV6-6; j_gene: TRBJ1-6; len: 14; CDR3aa: CASRRGQWDSPLHF
v_gene: TRBV18; j_gene: TRBJ2-7; len: 14; CDR3aa: CASSHPILLDEQYF